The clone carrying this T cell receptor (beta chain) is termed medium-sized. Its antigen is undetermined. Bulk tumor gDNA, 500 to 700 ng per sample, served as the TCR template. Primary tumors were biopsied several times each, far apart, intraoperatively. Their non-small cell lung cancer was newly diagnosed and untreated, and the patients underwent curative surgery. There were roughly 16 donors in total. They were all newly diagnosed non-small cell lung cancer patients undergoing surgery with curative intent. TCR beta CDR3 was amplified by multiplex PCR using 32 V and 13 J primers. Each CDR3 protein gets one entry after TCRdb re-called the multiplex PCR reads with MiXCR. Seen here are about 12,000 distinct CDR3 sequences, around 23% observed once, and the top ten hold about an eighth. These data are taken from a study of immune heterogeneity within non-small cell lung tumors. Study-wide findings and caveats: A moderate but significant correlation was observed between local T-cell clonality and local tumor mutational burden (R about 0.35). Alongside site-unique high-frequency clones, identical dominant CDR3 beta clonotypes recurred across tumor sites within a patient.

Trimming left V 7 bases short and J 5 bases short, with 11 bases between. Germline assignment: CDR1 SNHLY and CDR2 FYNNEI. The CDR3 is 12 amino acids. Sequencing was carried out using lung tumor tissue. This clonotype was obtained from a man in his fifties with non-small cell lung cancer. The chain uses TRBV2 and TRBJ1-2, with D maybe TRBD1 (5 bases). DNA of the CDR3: TGTGCCAGCATTGGGGGGGGTTATGGCTACACCTTC. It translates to CASIGGGYGYTF.